This T cell receptor (beta chain) was observed in a study of blood T cells in healthy people across ages. Primed by a sample-barcoded 5' primer and a J-beta primer mix, a second PCR proceeded for about 6 to 11 cycles. The authors tagged each cDNA molecule using a template-switch adaptor with 12 random nucleotides. MiXCR, applied by TCRdb to the 5' RACE reads, yields one record per CDR3 protein. The data show roughly 700,000 distinct CDR3 sequences, over 45% seen once. General study findings and limits: Long-lived donors carried more naive CD4+ cells and greater diversity than aged donors.

Per individual sample, total RNA of at least 5.5 micrograms was extracted. This clonotype was seen many times. Its antigen is unknown. Trimming removed 11 bases from V and 4 bases from J, with 14 bases in between. Germline CDR1 SEHNR, CDR2 FQNEAQ (reference sequence). The CDR3 runs to 12 residues. The origin of this receptor is a woman aged 60 to 75 in good health. This chain connects TRBV7-9 to TRBJ1-1; possibly TRBD1 for D (5 bases). The sample was blood. The CDR3 region has the DNA TGTGCCGGCGCCACAGGAGCCACTGAAGCTTTCTTT. Its translation is CAGATGATEAFF. Full variable domain (outside the CDR3, taken from reference TRBV7-9 and TRBJ1-1): DTGVSQNPRHKITKRGQNVTFRCDPISEHNRLYWYRQTLGQGPEFLTYFQNEAQLEKSRLLSDRFSAERPKGSFSTLEIQRTEQGDSAMYLCAGATGATEAFFGQGTRLTVV.